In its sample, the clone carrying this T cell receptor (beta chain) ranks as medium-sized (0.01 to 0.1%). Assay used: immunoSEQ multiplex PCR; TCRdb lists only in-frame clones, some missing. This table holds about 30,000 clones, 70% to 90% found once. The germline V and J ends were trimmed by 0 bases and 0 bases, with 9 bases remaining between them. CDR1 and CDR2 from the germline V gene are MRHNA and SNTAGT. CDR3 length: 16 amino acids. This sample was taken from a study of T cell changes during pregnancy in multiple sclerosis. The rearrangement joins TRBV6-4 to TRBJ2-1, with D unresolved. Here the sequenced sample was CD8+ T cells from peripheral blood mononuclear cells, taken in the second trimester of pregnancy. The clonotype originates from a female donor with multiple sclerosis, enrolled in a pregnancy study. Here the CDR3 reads CASSDSASDSYNEQFF. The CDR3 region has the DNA TGTGCCAGCAGTGACTCCGCGTCTGACTCCTACAATGAGCAGTTCTTC.